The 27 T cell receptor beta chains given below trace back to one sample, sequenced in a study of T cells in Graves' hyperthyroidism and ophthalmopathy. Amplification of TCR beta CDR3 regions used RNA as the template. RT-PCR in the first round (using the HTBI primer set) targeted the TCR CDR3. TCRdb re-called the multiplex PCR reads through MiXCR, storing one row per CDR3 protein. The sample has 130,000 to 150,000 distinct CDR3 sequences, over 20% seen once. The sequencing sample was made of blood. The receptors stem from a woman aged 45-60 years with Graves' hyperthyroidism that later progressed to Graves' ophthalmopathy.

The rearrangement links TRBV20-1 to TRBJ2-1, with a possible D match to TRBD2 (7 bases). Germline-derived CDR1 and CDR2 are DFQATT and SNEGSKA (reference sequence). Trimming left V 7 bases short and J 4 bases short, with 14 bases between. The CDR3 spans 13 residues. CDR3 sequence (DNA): TGCAGTGTCACGAAGGGGGGGTACAATGAGCAGTTCTTC. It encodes CSVTKGGYNEQFF.

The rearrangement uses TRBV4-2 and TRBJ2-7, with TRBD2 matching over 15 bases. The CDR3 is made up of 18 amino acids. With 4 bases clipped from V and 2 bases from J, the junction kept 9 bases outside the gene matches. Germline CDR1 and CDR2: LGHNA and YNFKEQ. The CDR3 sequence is CASSPRTSGGAGAYEQYF. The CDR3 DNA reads TGTGCCAGCAGCCCTCGGACTAGCGGGGGGGCCGGGGCCTACGAGCAGTACTTC.

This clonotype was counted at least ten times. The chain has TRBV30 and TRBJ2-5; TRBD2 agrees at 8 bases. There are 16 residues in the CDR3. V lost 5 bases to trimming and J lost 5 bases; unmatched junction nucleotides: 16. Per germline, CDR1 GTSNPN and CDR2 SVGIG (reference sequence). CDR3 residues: CAWGVGVAGGRETQYF. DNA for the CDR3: TGTGCCTGGGGGGTCGGTGTTGCGGGAGGCCGGGAGACCCAGTACTTC.

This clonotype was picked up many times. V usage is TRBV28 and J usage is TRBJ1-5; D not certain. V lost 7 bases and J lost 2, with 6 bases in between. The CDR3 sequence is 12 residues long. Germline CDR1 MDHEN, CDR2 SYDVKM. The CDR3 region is CASKSGNQPQHF. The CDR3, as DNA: TGTGCCAGCAAATCAGGCAATCAGCCCCAGCATTTT. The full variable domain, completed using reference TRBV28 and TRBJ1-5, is DVKVTQSSRYLVKRTGEKVFLECVQDMDHENMFWYRQDPGLGLRLIYFSYDVKMKEKGDIPEGYSVSREKKERFSLILESASTNQTSMYLCASKSGNQPQHFGDGTRLSIL.

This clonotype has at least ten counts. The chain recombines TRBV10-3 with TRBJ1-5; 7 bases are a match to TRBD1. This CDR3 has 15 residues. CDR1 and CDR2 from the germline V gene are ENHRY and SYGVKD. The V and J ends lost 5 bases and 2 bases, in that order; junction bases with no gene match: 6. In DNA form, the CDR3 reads TGTGCCATCAGTACAGGGGACCGAGGCAATCAGCCCCAGCATTTT. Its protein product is CAISTGDRGNQPQHF.

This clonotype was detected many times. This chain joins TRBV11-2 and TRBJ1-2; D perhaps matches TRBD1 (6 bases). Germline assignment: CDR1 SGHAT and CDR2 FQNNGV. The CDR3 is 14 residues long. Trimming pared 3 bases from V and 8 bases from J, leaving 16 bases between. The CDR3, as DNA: TGTGCCAGCAGCTTCTCGGGGGGCGAGAAGGGCTACACCTTC. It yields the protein CASSFSGGEKGYTF.

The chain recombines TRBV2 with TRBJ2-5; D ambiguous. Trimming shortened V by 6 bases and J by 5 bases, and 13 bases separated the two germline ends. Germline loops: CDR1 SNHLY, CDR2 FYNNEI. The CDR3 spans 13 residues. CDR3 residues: CASSSTPWETQYF. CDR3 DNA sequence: TGTGCCAGCAGCTCGACCCCGTGGGAGACCCAGTACTTC.

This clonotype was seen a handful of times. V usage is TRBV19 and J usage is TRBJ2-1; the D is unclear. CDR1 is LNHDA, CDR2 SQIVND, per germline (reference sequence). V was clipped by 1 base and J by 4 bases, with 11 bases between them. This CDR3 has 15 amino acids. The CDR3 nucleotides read TGTGCCAGTAGTATAGGCAAACAGCGATACAATGAGCAGTTCTTC. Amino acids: CASSIGKQRYNEQFF.

The CDR3: CASSSMATLGADTQYF. The CDR3 DNA reads TGCGCCAGCAGCTCTATGGCCACTTTGGGGGCAGATACGCAGTATTTT. This chain connects TRBV4-1 to TRBJ2-3; D tentatively fits TRBD1 or TRBD2 (5 bases each). This CDR3 is built from 16 residues. From germline, CDR1 is MGHRA and CDR2 YSYEKL. Trimming pared 5 bases from V and 4 bases from J, leaving 19 bases between.

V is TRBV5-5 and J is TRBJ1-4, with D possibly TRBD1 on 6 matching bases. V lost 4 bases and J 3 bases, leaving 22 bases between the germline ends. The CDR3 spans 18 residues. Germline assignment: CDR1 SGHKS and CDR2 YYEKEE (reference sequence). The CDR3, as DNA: TGTGCCAGCAGCCTAAATCCCTTGGGGGCCACGTCTAATGAAAAACTGTTTTTT. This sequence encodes CASSLNPLGATSNEKLFF.

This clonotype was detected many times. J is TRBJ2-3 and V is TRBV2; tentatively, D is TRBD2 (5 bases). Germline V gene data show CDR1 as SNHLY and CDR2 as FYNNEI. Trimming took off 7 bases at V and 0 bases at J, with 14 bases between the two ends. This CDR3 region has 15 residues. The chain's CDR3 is CASTYSSVSTDTQYF. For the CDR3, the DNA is TGTGCCAGCACCTATAGTAGCGTCAGCACAGATACGCAGTATTTT.

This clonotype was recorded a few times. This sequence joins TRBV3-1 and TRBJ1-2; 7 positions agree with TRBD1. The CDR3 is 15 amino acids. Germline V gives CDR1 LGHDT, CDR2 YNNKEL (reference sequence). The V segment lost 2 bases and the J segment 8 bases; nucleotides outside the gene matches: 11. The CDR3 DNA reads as TGTGCCAGCAGCCAACAGGGGGGCAGGGTGAGCGGCTACACCTTC. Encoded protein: CASSQQGGRVSGYTF.

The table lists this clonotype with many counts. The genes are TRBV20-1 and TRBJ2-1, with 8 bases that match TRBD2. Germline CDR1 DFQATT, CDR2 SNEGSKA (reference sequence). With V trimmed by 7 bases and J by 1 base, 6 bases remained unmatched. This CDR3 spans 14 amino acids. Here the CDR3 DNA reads TGCAGTGTTACTAGCGGAACATCCTACAATGAGCAGTTCTTC. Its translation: CSVTSGTSYNEQFF.

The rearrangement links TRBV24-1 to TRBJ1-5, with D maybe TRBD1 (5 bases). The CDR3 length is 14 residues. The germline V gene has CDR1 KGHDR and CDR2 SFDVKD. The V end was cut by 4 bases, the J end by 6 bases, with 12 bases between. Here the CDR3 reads CATSEPGSSQPQHF. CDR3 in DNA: TGTGCCACCAGTGAACCAGGGAGTAGTCAGCCCCAGCATTTT.

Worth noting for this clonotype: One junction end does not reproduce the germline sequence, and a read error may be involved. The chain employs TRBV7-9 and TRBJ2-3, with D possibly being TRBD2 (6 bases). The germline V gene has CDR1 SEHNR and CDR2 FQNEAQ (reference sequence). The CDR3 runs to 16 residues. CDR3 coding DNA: TGTGTCAGCAGCTTAGCGGTGGCTACGTACACAGATACGCAGTATTTT. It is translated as CVSSLAVATYTDTQYF. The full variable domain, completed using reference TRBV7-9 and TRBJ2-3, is DTGVSQNPRHKITKRGQNVTFRCDPISEHNRLYWYRQTLGQGPEFLTYFQNEAQLEKSRLLSDRFSAERPKGSFSTLEIQRTEQGDSAMYLCVSSLAVATYTDTQYFGPGTRLTVL.

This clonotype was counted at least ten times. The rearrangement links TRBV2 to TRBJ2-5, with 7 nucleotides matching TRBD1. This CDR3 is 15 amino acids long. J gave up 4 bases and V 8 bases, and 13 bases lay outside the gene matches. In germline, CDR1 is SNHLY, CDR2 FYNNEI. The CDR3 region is CASGGQTGPRETQYF. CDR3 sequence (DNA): TGTGCCAGCGGCGGACAGACAGGGCCCAGAGAGACCCAGTACTTC. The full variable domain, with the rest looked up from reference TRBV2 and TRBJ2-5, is EPEVTQTPSHQVTQMGQEVILRCVPISNHLYFYWYRQILGQKVEFLVSFYNNEISEKSEIFDDQFSVERPDGSNFTLKIRSTKLEDSAMYFCASGGQTGPRETQYFGPGTRLLVL.

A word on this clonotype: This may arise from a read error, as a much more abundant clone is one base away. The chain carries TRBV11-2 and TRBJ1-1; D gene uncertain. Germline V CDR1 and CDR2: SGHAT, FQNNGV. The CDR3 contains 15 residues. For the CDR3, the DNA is TGTGCCAGCAGCCAAGAACCGAACCCGAACACTGAAGCTCTCTTT. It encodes CASSQEPNPNTEALF.

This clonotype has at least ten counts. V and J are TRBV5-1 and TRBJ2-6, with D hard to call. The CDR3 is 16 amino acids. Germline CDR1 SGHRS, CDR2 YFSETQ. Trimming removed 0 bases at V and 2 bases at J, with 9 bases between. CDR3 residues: CASSLGSRTGANVLTF. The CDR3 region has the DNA TGCGCCAGCAGCTTGGGCTCCCGTACTGGGGCCAACGTCCTGACTTTC.

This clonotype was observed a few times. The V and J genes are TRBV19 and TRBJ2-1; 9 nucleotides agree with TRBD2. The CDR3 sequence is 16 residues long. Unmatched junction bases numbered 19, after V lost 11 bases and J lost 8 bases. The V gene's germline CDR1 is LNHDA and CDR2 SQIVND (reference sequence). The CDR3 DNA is TGTGCCGGAGGTAGTAGGGGCGGGAGGGGTGGATATGAGCAGTTCTTC. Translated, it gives CAGGSRGGRGGYEQFF.

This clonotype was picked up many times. CDR3 residues: CASRQGALYEQYF. CDR3 nucleotides: TGTGCCAGCAGACAGGGGGCGCTTTACGAGCAGTACTTC. The V and J genes are TRBV27 and TRBJ2-7; 9 bases map to TRBD1. The CDR3 has 13 residues. The ends lost 6 bases at V and 4 bases at J; junction bases unmatched: 4. Germline V lookup: CDR1 MNHEY, CDR2 SMNVEV (reference sequence).

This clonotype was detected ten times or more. The CDR3 region is CASSGGANIQYF. The CDR3 DNA follows: TGTGCCAGCAGTGGGGGGGCAAACATTCAGTACTTC. This chain connects TRBV2 to TRBJ2-4; D is tentatively TRBD1 or TRBD2 (6 bases each). Between the trimmed V and J ends, which lost 4 bases and 6 bases, there was a span of 7 bases. The CDR3 has 12 amino acids. Germline loops: CDR1 SNHLY, CDR2 FYNNEI.

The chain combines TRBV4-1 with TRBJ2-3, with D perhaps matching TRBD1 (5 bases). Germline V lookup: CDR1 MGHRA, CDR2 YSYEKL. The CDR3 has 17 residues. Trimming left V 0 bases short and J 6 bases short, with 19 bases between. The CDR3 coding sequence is TGCGCCAGCAGCCAAGAGGTAGGGGCCACGGGTACGGATACGCAGTATTTT. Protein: CASSQEVGATGTDTQYF.

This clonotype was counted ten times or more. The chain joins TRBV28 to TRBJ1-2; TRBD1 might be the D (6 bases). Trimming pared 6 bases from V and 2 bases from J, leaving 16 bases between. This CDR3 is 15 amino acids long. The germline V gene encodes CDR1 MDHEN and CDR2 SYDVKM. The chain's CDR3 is CASRPYATGNYGYTF. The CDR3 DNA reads TGTGCCAGCAGACCATATGCTACAGGGAACTATGGCTACACCTTC.

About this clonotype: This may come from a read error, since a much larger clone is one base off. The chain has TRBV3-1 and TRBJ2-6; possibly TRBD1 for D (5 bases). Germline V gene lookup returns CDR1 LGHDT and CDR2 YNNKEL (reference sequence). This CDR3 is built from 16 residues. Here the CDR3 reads CASSPVKVSGADVLTF. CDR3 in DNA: TGTGCCAGCAGCCCCGTGAAAGTTTCTGGGGCCGACGTCCTGACTTTC.

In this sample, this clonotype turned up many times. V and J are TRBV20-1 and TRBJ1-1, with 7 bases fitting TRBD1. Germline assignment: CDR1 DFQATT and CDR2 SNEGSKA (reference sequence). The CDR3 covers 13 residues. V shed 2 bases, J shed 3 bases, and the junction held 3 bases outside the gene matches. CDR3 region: CSARRGQDTEAFF. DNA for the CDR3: TGCAGTGCTAGACGTGGACAGGACACTGAAGCTTTCTTT.

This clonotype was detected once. CDR3: CASSLYRDGSYEQYF. CDR3 nucleotides: TGTGCCAGCAGTTTATACCGGGACGGTTCCTACGAGCAGTACTTC. The rearrangement uses TRBV28 and TRBJ2-7; D possibly matches TRBD1 or TRBD2 (5 bases each). This CDR3 is built from 15 residues. V dropped 1 base and J dropped 1 base, with 11 bases sitting between them. Per the germline V gene, CDR1 is MDHEN and CDR2 is SYDVKM.

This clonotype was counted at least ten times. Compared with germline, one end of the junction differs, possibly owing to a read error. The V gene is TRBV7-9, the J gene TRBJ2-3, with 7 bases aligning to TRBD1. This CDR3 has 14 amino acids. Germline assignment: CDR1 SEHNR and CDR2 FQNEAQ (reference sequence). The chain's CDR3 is CASSLGDSRDTQYF. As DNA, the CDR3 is TGTGCCAGCAGCTTGGGGGACAGCAGAGATACGCAGTATTTT.